The TCR beta chain under discussion was sequenced for a study of blood T cells in healthy people across ages. This clonotype showed up just a few times. Sample-barcoded 5' priming and a J-beta primer mix drove a second PCR of 7 to 11 cycles. With 12 random nucleotides, a template-switch adaptor tagged each individual cDNA molecule. In TCRdb, the 5' RACE reads were re-called with MiXCR into one record per CDR3 protein. The sample records some 550,000 distinct CDR3 sequences, around half being singletons. This clonotype was obtained from a man older than 75 in good health. Material for sequencing was blood.

The DNA of the CDR3 is TGTGCCAGCAGTCGAGTAGGCAGGGGAAGTCAGCCCCAGCATTTT. This encodes CASSRVGRGSQPQHF. The chain uses TRBV2 and TRBJ1-5, with a weak D call TRBD1 (6 bases). The CDR3 loop spans 15 amino acids. CDR1 and CDR2 from the germline V gene are SNHLY and FYNNEI. Trimming cost V 5 bases and J 6 bases, with 17 bases left between them.